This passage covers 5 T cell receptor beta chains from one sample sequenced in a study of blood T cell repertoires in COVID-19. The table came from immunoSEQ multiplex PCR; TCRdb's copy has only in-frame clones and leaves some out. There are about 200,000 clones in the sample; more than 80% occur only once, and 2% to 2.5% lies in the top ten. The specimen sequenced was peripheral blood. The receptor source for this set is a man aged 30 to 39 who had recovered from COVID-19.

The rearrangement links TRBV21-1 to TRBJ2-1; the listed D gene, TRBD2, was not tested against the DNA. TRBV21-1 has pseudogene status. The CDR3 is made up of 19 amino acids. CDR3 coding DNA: TGTGCCAGCAGCAAGGAGTGGGCGGGGGCCCCTAATTTAGCGGGTGAGCAGTTCTTC. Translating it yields CASSKEWAGAPNLAGEQFF.

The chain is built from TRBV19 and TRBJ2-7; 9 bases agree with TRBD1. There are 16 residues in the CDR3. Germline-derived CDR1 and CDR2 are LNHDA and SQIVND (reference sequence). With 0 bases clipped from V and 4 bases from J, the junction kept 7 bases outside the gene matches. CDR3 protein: CASSIDAGTGRYEQYF. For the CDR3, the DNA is TGTGCCAGTAGTATAGACGCCGGGACAGGGAGGTACGAGCAGTACTTC.

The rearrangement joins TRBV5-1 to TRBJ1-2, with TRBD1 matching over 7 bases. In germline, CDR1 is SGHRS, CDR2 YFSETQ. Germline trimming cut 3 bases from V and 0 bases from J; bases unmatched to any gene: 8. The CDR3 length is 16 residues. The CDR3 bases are TGCGCCAGCAGCTGGGGACTAGGGACAGCTAACTATGGCTACACCTTC. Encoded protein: CASSWGLGTANYGYTF.

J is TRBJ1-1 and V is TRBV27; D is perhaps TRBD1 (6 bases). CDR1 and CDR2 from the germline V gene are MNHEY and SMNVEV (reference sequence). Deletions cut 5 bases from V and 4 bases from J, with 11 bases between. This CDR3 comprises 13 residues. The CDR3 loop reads CASSPTGSTEAFF. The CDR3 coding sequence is TGTGCCAGCAGTCCGACAGGTTCCACTGAAGCTTTCTTT.

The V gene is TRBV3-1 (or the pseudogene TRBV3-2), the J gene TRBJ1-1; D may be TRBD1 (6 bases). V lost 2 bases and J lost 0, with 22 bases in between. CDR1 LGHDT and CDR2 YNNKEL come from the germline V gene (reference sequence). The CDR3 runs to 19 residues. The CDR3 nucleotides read TGTGCCAGCAGCCAAAGGGCAGGGGCGGGTTTATTCATGAACACTGAAGCTTTCTTT. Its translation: CASSQRAGAGLFMNTEAFF.